The TCR beta chain under discussion was sequenced for a study of T cells in Graves' hyperthyroidism and ophthalmopathy. RNA transcripts provided the source from which TCR beta CDR3 regions were amplified. HTBI primers were the set used in a first-round RT-PCR of the TCR CDR3. TCRdb ran MiXCR on the multiplex PCR reads and lists one entry per CDR3 protein. The top ten hold 17% of the sample, which has fewer than 600,000 distinct CDR3 sequences, about 15% seen once. Whole-study findings and limits: Blood shared most expanded thyroid clonotypes above 0.001. A model using 13 V-J features told ophthalmopathy apart from stable hyperthyroidism.

In regard to this clonotype: Its antigen is still unknown. A much larger clone differs from this one at a single base, so this may be a read error.

Investigators excluded patients with uncontrolled infection, other autoimmune disease, pregnancy or lactation. Between the trimmed V and J ends, which lost 7 bases and 0 bases, there was a span of 13 bases. Germline V lookup: CDR1 MDHEN, CDR2 SYDVKM. This CDR3 has 15 amino acids. V is TRBV28 and J is TRBJ1-5; D might be TRBD1 (5 bases). This clonotype was obtained from a woman aged 18-29 years with Graves' hyperthyroidism. Sequenced: blood. The CDR3: CASNLQEPSNQPQHF. For the CDR3, the DNA is TGTGCCAGCAACCTACAGGAACCTAGCAATCAGCCCCAGCATTTT.